The present entry profiles one T cell receptor beta chain with its context. At least ten counts were recorded for this clonotype. Its specific antigen is unknown. One base away there is no much larger clone; base qualities are not given. The CDR3 measures 14 amino acids from cysteine to phenylalanine. Only the CDR3 region is kept as DNA, spanning 42 bases read in frame from base 1. V is pared back by 3 bases and J by 0 bases, with 3 bases lying between the germline termini. The germline V gene sets CDR1 to MDHEN and CDR2 to SYDVKM. The instrument given in TCRdb is Illumina HiSeq 2500. Quantitative 5'-RACE with molecular barcodes was the method used to prepare the TCR beta libraries. In the original analysis: A new computational method based on a probabilistic model of VDJ rearrangement was used to identify disease-linked TCR variants. TCRdb reworked the public reads: Q25 trimming with fastp, MiXCR clone assembly, productive beta chains retained. CDR3 protein sequences are deduplicated, and each keeps its most common genes and DNA. The V and J calls and clone size come from TCRdb's table, not from the authors' own analysis. The sample data list about 150,000 distinct CDR3 sequences, and under 35% of these were observed just once. The ten largest clones capture 6% of the sample.

The data belong to a study of CD8 T cells in ankylosing spondylitis (dated by TCRdb to the late 2010s). A note on the overall study: T cell receptor beta repertoires were profiled in healthy donors and ankylosing spondylitis patients so that disease-linked TCR variants could be found. In total, the full study cohort was made up of approximately 99 healthy donors and 25 ankylosing spondylitis patients. Peripheral blood samples were taken, and synovial fluid was additionally collected from ankylosing spondylitis patients. Findings and caveats that apply to the study as a whole: Some motif variants had previously been reported in the synovial fluid and blood of reactive arthritis patients, which suggests shared mechanisms of disease initiation. According to the report, matched synovial fluid samples from ankylosing spondylitis patients were significantly enriched for the disease-linked clones. A TCR beta motif made up of several highly homologous amino acid variants appeared to be characteristic of blood from ankylosing spondylitis patients. In peripheral blood, the disease-linked clones were found at relatively low frequencies and had a CD8+ phenotype.

Synovial fluid samples and blood samples obtained from the same ankylosing spondylitis patients were matched. This TCR was sampled from a male donor with ankylosing spondylitis. The material sequenced was synovial fluid, either unsorted or a sorted T cell fraction (not recorded which). The receptor chain draws on TRBV28 and TRBJ2-6; no D gene can be assigned with confidence. The DNA sequence is as follows: TGTGCCAGCAGTTTCAGCTCTGGGGCCAACGTCCTGACTTTC. This sequence encodes CASSFSSGANVLTF.